Listed here are 31 T cell receptor beta chains from one sample, sequenced in a study of T cells after yellow fever vaccination. TCRdb called the 5' RACE reads again in MiXCR, with one record for every CDR3 protein. The data hold a few hundred thousand distinct CDR3 sequences, with roughly a sixth observed a single time. Specimen: PBMCs, collected before the yellow fever booster vaccination. These receptors were collected from a man in his late teens or twenties who received the YFV17D yellow fever vaccine.

The V gene is TRBV12-3 or TRBV12-4, the J gene TRBJ1-2; D gene ambiguous. V lost 6 bases to trimming and J lost 6 bases, with 14 bases between them. This CDR3 comprises 13 residues. As DNA, the CDR3 is TGTGCCAGCAGACGGCCCGGCGGGGATGGCTACACCTTC. It codes for CASRRPGGDGYTF.

This chain uses TRBV4-2 with TRBJ2-2; D may match TRBD1 or TRBD2 (5 bases each). The V and J ends lost 2 bases and 0 bases respectively, with 16 bases between them. The CDR3 runs to 18 residues. Germline V gives CDR1 LGHNA, CDR2 YNFKEQ. This chain's CDR3 is CASSQMGRGRSNTGELFF. DNA of the CDR3: TGTGCCAGCAGCCAAATGGGACGGGGACGTTCGAACACCGGGGAGCTGTTTTTT.

The chain recombines TRBV7-6 with TRBJ2-5, with TRBD2 matching 7 bases. Germline CDR1 is SGHVS and CDR2 is FNYEAQ. This CDR3 is 15 amino acids long. The trim removed 8 bases at V and 4 bases at J, leaving 13 bases unmatched. The CDR3: CASSRGSGEGETQYF. CDR3 nucleotide sequence: TGTGCCAGCTCGAGAGGTTCGGGGGAGGGAGAGACCCAGTACTTC.

The chain is built from TRBV7-3 and TRBJ1-1; D remains ambiguous. Deletions cut 1 base from V and 7 bases from J, with 10 bases between. Germline CDR1 and CDR2: SGHTA and FQGTGA. The CDR3 contains 13 residues. The CDR3 nucleotides read TGTGCCAGCAGCTTAAGCCTGGACGGTGAAGCTTTCTTT. Its protein is CASSLSLDGEAFF.

The chain is built from TRBV24-1 and TRBJ2-1; D remains unclear. Germline V CDR1 and CDR2: KGHDR, SFDVKD. This CDR3 is built from 12 residues. With 5 bases removed from V and 7 bases from J, the gap between germline ends came to 8 bases. The CDR3 is CATSASSNEQFF. The CDR3 coding sequence is TGTGCCACCAGTGCGTCGTCGAATGAGCAGTTCTTC.

This clonotype was found many times. The V call is TRBV5-1, the J call TRBJ2-3; D remains unclear. CDR3 length: 13 residues. The V gene lost 6 bases and the J gene lost 3 bases, with 11 bases spanning the gap. CDR1 is SGHRS, CDR2 YFSETQ, per germline. CDR3 coding DNA: TGCGCCAGCAAACGGGCGGCTACAGATACGCAGTATTTT. Translated, it gives CASKRAATDTQYF. Together with reference TRBV5-1 and TRBJ2-3, the CDR3 gives the full variable domain: KAGVTQTPRYLIKTRGQQVTLSCSPISGHRSVSWYQQTPGQGLQFLFEYFSETQRNKGNFPGRFSGRQFSNSRSEMNVSTLELGDSALYLCASKRAATDTQYFGPGTRLTVL.

This clonotype was observed at least ten times. The chain combines TRBV4-2 with TRBJ2-5; the D call may be TRBD1 or TRBD2 (5 bases each). There are 14 residues in the CDR3. The ends were cut back, 3 bases at V and 3 bases at J, with 11 bases in the middle. Germline V gene data show CDR1 as LGHNA and CDR2 as YNFKEQ. Written as DNA, the CDR3 is TGTGCCAGCAGCCAGGGGGACGCGGAAGAGACCCAGTACTTC. This sequence encodes CASSQGDAEETQYF.

This chain joins TRBV29-1 and TRBJ1-6, with D perhaps matching TRBD1 (5 bases). Germline CDR1 and CDR2: SQVTM and ANQGSEA. V gave up 4 bases and J gave up 5 bases, with 12 bases separating them. This CDR3 contains 14 residues. Here the CDR3 DNA reads TGCAGCGTTGCAATAGGACAAGATAATTCACCCCTCCACTTT. It encodes CSVAIGQDNSPLHF. Variable domain in full (rest from reference TRBV29-1 and TRBJ1-6): SAVISQKPSRDICQRGTSLTIQCQVDSQVTMMFWYRQQPGQSLTLIATANQGSEATYESGFVIDKFPISRPNLTFSTLTVSNMSPEDSSIYLCSVAIGQDNSPLHFGNGTRLTVT.

The chain has TRBV4-1 and TRBJ2-3, with 7 bases aligning to TRBD2. Unmatched junction bases numbered 7, after V lost 0 bases and J lost 1 base. The CDR3 is 17 residues long. From germline, CDR1 is MGHRA and CDR2 YSYEKL. The CDR3 spells CASSQDGLADGTDTQYF. CDR3 bases: TGCGCCAGCAGCCAAGATGGGCTAGCGGATGGCACAGATACGCAGTATTTT.

CDR3 region: CAIARDRDQPQHF. For the CDR3, the DNA is TGTGCCATCGCCAGGGACAGGGATCAGCCCCAGCATTTT. J is TRBJ1-5 and V is TRBV10-3, with 9 bases fitting TRBD1. CDR1 and CDR2 (germline): ENHRY, SYGVKD. V was clipped by 8 bases and J by 5 bases; unmatched bases: 4. The CDR3 has 13 residues.

This clonotype came up many times. The V call is TRBV20-1, the J call TRBJ2-3; 8 positions match TRBD2. This CDR3 has 17 residues. V was clipped by 4 bases and J by 11 bases; unmatched bases: 23. Germline loops: CDR1 DFQATT, CDR2 SNEGSKA (reference sequence). CDR3 coding DNA: TGCAGTGCTACCCGTGCTGGCGGGGGGACCCACCCCATCGGGCAGTATTTT. This encodes CSATRAGGGTHPIGQYF.

The rearrangement links TRBV20-1 to TRBJ2-1; a weak D match, TRBD1 (6 bases). The CDR3 is made up of 11 amino acids. Germline loops: CDR1 DFQATT, CDR2 SNEGSKA (reference sequence). Trimming removed 5 bases at V and 9 bases at J, with 11 bases between. This chain's CDR3 is CSARGGSEQFF. DNA for the CDR3: TGCAGTGCTCGAGGGGGTAGTGAGCAGTTCTTC.

The chain is built from TRBV6-2 or TRBV6-3 and TRBJ1-6; D is uncertain. Germline V lookup: CDR1 MNHEY, CDR2 SVGEGT. V lost 0 bases and J lost 9, with 12 bases in between. The CDR3 contains 15 residues. CDR3 amino acids: CASSYSTVEGSPLHF. The DNA for the CDR3 is TGTGCCAGCAGTTACTCGACGGTGGAGGGTTCACCCCTCCACTTT.

The rearrangement links TRBV11-2 to TRBJ2-7, with 7 nucleotides matching TRBD1. CDR3 length: 16 amino acids. With V trimmed by 1 base and J by 0 bases, 6 bases remained unmatched. Germline V CDR1 and CDR2: SGHAT, FQNNGV. The CDR3 DNA reads TGTGCCAGCAGCTTAGGAAGACAGGGTAGCTCCTACGAGCAGTACTTC. Translation gives CASSLGRQGSSYEQYF.

V is TRBV18 and J is TRBJ1-4, with D uncertain. The CDR3 covers 13 residues. Per germline, CDR1 KGHSH and CDR2 LQKENI. V gave up 2 bases and J gave up 5 bases, with 6 bases separating them. The CDR3 region is CASSPGRNEKLFF. The CDR3 DNA sequence: TGTGCCAGCTCACCAGGACGGAATGAAAAACTGTTTTTT.

The chain has TRBV24-1 and TRBJ2-3; no firm D call. Between the trimmed V and J ends, which lost 3 bases and 3 bases, there was a span of 9 bases. The germline V gene has CDR1 KGHDR and CDR2 SFDVKD. The CDR3 extends over 14 amino acids. The CDR3 sequence: CATSDPHQTDTQYF. CDR3 DNA: TGTGCCACCAGTGATCCTCATCAAACAGATACGCAGTATTTT.

This clonotype occurred a few times. The chain links TRBV20-1 to TRBJ1-2, with D possibly matching TRBD1 (5 bases). Trimming pared 3 bases from V and 4 bases from J, leaving 24 bases between. The CDR3 runs to 17 residues. Per the germline V gene, CDR1 is DFQATT and CDR2 is SNEGSKA (reference sequence). Here the CDR3 reads CSASSTQAFTGSYGYTF. The DNA of the CDR3 is TGCAGTGCTAGTTCGACCCAGGCCTTTACAGGTTCCTATGGCTACACCTTC.

This clonotype has a handful of counts. The chain employs TRBV6-1 and TRBJ2-7; perhaps TRBD2 as D (6 bases). Germline V gene sequence: CDR1 MNHNS, CDR2 SASEGT. Trimming shortened V by 7 bases and J by 2 bases, and 15 bases separated the two germline ends. The length of the CDR3 is 14 residues. CDR3 in amino acids: CASKTEGQAYEQYF. CDR3 DNA sequence: TGTGCCAGCAAGACGGAGGGGCAAGCCTACGAGCAGTACTTC.

V is TRBV7-9 and J is TRBJ2-1, with TRBD2 identical over 16 bases. The V gene's germline CDR1 is SEHNR and CDR2 FQNEAQ (reference sequence). V shed 5 bases, J shed 8 bases, and the junction held 3 bases outside the gene matches. The CDR3 runs 15 residues. CDR3 in DNA: TGTGCCAGCAGCGGGACTAGCGGGGGGGCCCATGAGCAGTTCTTC. Translation: CASSGTSGGAHEQFF.

This clonotype has at least ten counts. The chain uses TRBV20-1 and TRBJ1-1, with unresolved D. This CDR3 has 14 amino acids. The V and J ends lost 2 bases and 2 bases respectively, with 12 bases between them. CDR1 is DFQATT, CDR2 SNEGSKA, per germline (reference sequence). The CDR3 DNA reads TGCAGTGCTAGACTGGCAGGCCCAAACACTGAAGCTTTCTTT. Translating it yields CSARLAGPNTEAFF.

This clonotype has just a few counts. This rearrangement joins TRBV14 to TRBJ1-3; D is ambiguous. Germline V gives CDR1 SGHDN, CDR2 FVKESK. There are 13 residues in the CDR3. V lost 2 bases and J lost 0, with 2 bases in between. Here the CDR3 DNA reads TGTGCCAGCAGCCAAACCTCTGGAAACACCATATATTTT. It yields the protein CASSQTSGNTIYF.

The table lists this clonotype with a few counts. The rearrangement joins TRBV3-1 to TRBJ1-5; D might be TRBD1 (6 bases). The CDR3 extends over 14 amino acids. The V and J ends lost 4 bases and 7 bases respectively, with 14 bases between them. Germline V gives CDR1 LGHDT, CDR2 YNNKEL (reference sequence). CDR3 loop: CASSLGTLEQPQHF. CDR3 sequence (DNA): TGTGCCAGCAGCCTCGGGACACTGGAACAGCCCCAGCATTTT.

The sample holds a few counts of this clonotype. The gene calls are TRBV2 and TRBJ1-5, with 8 bases identical to TRBD1. Germline CDR1 and CDR2: SNHLY and FYNNEI. The CDR3 runs to 12 residues. The J segment lost 6 bases and the V segment lost 8 bases, leaving 3 bases of the junction unmatched. The chain's CDR3 is CASDRGGQPQHF. The CDR3 nucleotides read TGTGCCAGCGACAGGGGAGGTCAGCCCCAGCATTTT.

The V call is TRBV7-9, the J call TRBJ1-1; D is ambiguous. This CDR3 is built from 15 residues. Trimming shortened V by 7 bases and J by 0 bases, and 15 bases separated the two germline ends. Germline V gene data show CDR1 as SEHNR and CDR2 as FQNEAQ (reference sequence). Here the CDR3 DNA reads TGTGCCAGCACCCCTCGGCGTGGGTTGAACACTGAAGCTTTCTTT. Protein sequence: CASTPRRGLNTEAFF.

The rearrangement links TRBV24-1 to TRBJ2-5; TRBD2 is a possible D gene (6 bases). Germline CDR1 is KGHDR and CDR2 is SFDVKD. The CDR3 has 13 residues. Trimming took 5 bases from V and 4 from J, leaving 10 bases between them. CDR3 sequence (DNA): TGTGCCACCAGTGGCGGGGAAGGAGAGACCCAGTACTTC. Translated, it gives CATSGGEGETQYF.

This chain joins TRBV4-1 and TRBJ2-7; D assignment may be TRBD1 or TRBD2 (6 bases each). This CDR3 contains 13 residues. The V end was cut by 1 base, the J end by 5 bases, with 9 bases between. Germline loops: CDR1 MGHRA, CDR2 YSYEKL. The CDR3 DNA reads TGCGCCAGCAGCCAAGTGGGGGGCGACGAGCAGTACTTC. It yields the protein CASSQVGGDEQYF.

V is TRBV5-4 and J is TRBJ2-2, with D possibly TRBD1 on 6 matching bases. This CDR3 contains 13 residues. Trimming stripped 10 bases from V and 0 bases from J, with 10 bases between. Germline assignment: CDR1 SGHNT and CDR2 YYREEE (reference sequence). CDR3 nucleotide sequence: TGTGCCGGACAGCCAACGAACACCGGGGAGCTGTTTTTT. The encoded protein is CAGQPTNTGELFF.

The table lists this clonotype with a few counts. V usage is TRBV5-1 and J usage is TRBJ2-1, with no clear D. Trimming left V 1 base short and J 3 bases short, with 11 bases between. CDR1 SGHRS and CDR2 YFSETQ come from the germline V gene. The CDR3 totals 15 residues. The CDR3 reads CASSLTEPLYNEQFF. CDR3 nucleotides: TGCGCCAGCAGCTTGACAGAGCCTCTCTACAATGAGCAGTTCTTC. Variable domain in full (rest from reference TRBV5-1 and TRBJ2-1): KAGVTQTPRYLIKTRGQQVTLSCSPISGHRSVSWYQQTPGQGLQFLFEYFSETQRNKGNFPGRFSGRQFSNSRSEMNVSTLELGDSALYLCASSLTEPLYNEQFFGPGTRLTVL.

This clonotype has only a few counts. The gene calls are TRBV15 and TRBJ2-3; 7 bases are shared with TRBD1. The ends lost 0 bases at V and 7 bases at J; junction bases unmatched: 10. Germline assignment: CDR1 LNHNV and CDR2 YYDKDF (reference sequence). The CDR3 totals 16 residues. CDR3 sequence: CATSRDRDRGLNTQYF. CDR3 in DNA: TGTGCCACCAGCAGAGACAGGGACAGAGGTTTGAATACGCAGTATTTT. Looking up the rest from reference TRBV15 and TRBJ2-3 gives the full variable domain: DAMVIQNPRYQVTQFGKPVTLSCSQTLNHNVMYWYQQKSSQAPKLLFHYYDKDFNNEADTPDNFQSRRPNTSFCFLDIRSPGLGDTAMYLCATSRDRDRGLNTQYFGPGTRLTVL.

This clonotype was seen more than once but under ten times. One end of the junction varies from germline; a read error may be responsible. This chain uses TRBV4-2 with TRBJ2-1; 15 bases align to TRBD2. This CDR3 has 19 residues. CDR1 and CDR2 from the germline V gene are LGHNA and YNFKEQ. CDR3 residues: CSSSQAGLAGGRVASEQFF. Here the CDR3 DNA reads TGTTCCAGCAGCCAAGCCGGACTAGCGGGGGGGCGGGTCGCCTCTGAGCAGTTCTTC.

The chain is built from TRBV3-1 and TRBJ2-2, with D possibly being TRBD1 (5 bases). Trimming took 4 bases from V and 3 from J, leaving 18 bases between them. The germline V gene encodes CDR1 LGHDT and CDR2 YNNKEL (reference sequence). The CDR3 covers 17 residues. CDR3 coding DNA: TGTGCCAGCAGCCCATCCCCCGGCAGGGCTGACACCGGGGAGCTGTTTTTT. As protein: CASSPSPGRADTGELFF.